A single sample gave rise to the 22 T cell receptor beta chains below, sequenced in a study of human T cells and chemical hapten exposure. Time point defined: patch test 2, 6 weeks after DPC sensitization. Indicated treatment: therapeutic diphenylcyclopropenone sensitization with weekly scalp DPC. MiXCR, run by TCRdb on the RACE reads, gives a single entry per CDR3 protein. In the table there are about 84,000 distinct CDR3 sequences, under 11% of which are singletons. Specimen: whole blood, collected in connection with sensitization to the hapten diphenylcyclopropenone (DPC). These receptors were obtained from a woman between 45 and 65 years old with alopecia areata. Some clones in this sample may be carry-over from other donors' samples.

Many counts were recorded for this clonotype. V and J are TRBV6-2 or TRBV6-3 and TRBJ2-1; 8 nucleotides agree with TRBD2. V dropped 7 bases and J dropped 6; count of bases not matched to a gene: 8. The CDR3 is made up of 14 amino acids. The germline gives CDR1 MNHEY, CDR2 SVGEGT. The CDR3 bases are TGTGCCAGCAACCGACTAGCGAGAGCCAATGAGCAGTTCTTC. Translated, it gives CASNRLARANEQFF.

The chain links TRBV25-1 to TRBJ2-3, with D maybe TRBD1 (6 bases). Germline V gene sequence: CDR1 MGHDK, CDR2 SYGVNS. Trimming removed 0 bases at V and 1 base at J, with 11 bases between. This CDR3 is 16 amino acids long. This CDR3 is CASSEYKGEGTDTQYF. The DNA for the CDR3 is TGTGCCAGCAGTGAATATAAGGGGGAAGGCACAGATACGCAGTATTTT.

This clonotype has at least ten counts. The chain joins TRBV11-3 to TRBJ2-5; no clear D gene. The CDR3 contains 13 residues. Germline V lookup: CDR1 SGHNT, CDR2 YENEEA. V was pared by 3 bases and J by 5 bases, with 10 bases between. The CDR3 is CASSFSRVETQYF. In DNA form, the CDR3 reads TGTGCCAGCAGCTTCTCAAGGGTTGAGACCCAGTACTTC.

This clonotype was counted a few times. The chain joins TRBV7-2 to TRBJ2-3; the D is unclear. This CDR3 spans 14 amino acids. V lost 1 base to trimming and J lost 2 bases, with 7 bases between them. Looked up from germline, CDR1 is SGHTA and CDR2 is FQGNSA. The CDR3 is CASSLVVNTDTQYF. CDR3 in DNA: TGTGCCAGCAGCTTAGTCGTCAACACAGATACGCAGTATTTT.

The chain uses TRBV5-8 and TRBJ2-3, with D tentatively TRBD1 (5 bases). The CDR3 consists of 15 residues. The germline gives CDR1 SGHTS, CDR2 YDEGEE. Between the trimmed V and J ends, which lost 3 bases and 0 bases, there was a span of 11 bases. The CDR3 DNA sequence: TGTGCCAGCAGCTGGTCATCAGGGAGCACAGATACGCAGTATTTT. Translating it yields CASSWSSGSTDTQYF.

This clonotype was counted only a few times. The rearrangement joins TRBV5-4 to TRBJ2-1; D is unclear. The germline V and J ends were trimmed by 7 bases and 1 base, with 12 bases remaining between them. CDR1 is SGHNT, CDR2 YYREEE, per germline (reference sequence). There are 14 residues in the CDR3. The CDR3 coding sequence is TGTGCCAGCTCCATTCCGGGTTCCTACAATGAGCAGTTCTTC. Protein sequence: CASSIPGSYNEQFF.

This clonotype came up many times. The chain carries TRBV7-2 and TRBJ2-2, with unresolved D. Germline CDR1 is SGHTA and CDR2 is FQGNSA. The CDR3 has 12 residues. The V gene lost 1 base and the J gene lost 6 bases, with 3 bases spanning the gap. The CDR3 DNA is TGTGCCAGCAGCTTAGGCCCCGGGGAGCTGTTTTTT. Protein: CASSLGPGELFF.

A note on this clonotype: Given a much more abundant clone one base away, this may be a read error. The rearrangement joins TRBV7-6 to TRBJ1-1; weak D call: TRBD1 (5 bases). Trimming shortened V by 5 bases and J by 4 bases, and 14 bases separated the two germline ends. The CDR3 runs 14 residues. Germline V gene sequence: CDR1 SGHVS, CDR2 FNYEAQ. This chain's CDR3 is CASSLGSGTTEAFF. The CDR3 DNA is TGTGCCAGCAGCCTCGGGTCAGGGACCACTGAAGCTTTCTTT.

The gene calls are TRBV6-1 and TRBJ2-7, with D possibly TRBD1 on 6 matching bases. V gave up 0 bases and J gave up 6 bases, with 12 bases separating them. The germline CDR1 and CDR2 sequences are MNHNS and SASEGT. The CDR3 consists of 14 residues. As DNA, the CDR3 is TGTGCCAGCAGTGAAGCGGGGTTACAGGGCGAGCAGTACTTC. This gives the protein CASSEAGLQGEQYF.

This clonotype has at least ten counts. This sequence joins TRBV27 and TRBJ2-5, with D tentatively TRBD1 (6 bases). The CDR3 is made up of 14 amino acids. The ends were cut back, 6 bases at V and 7 bases at J, with 18 bases in the middle. The germline gives CDR1 MNHEY, CDR2 SMNVEV (reference sequence). Here the CDR3 reads CASRDGTRTATQYF. The CDR3 nucleotides read TGTGCCAGCAGAGACGGGACAAGGACGGCGACCCAGTACTTC.

The V gene is TRBV12-3 or TRBV12-4, the J gene TRBJ2-1; 11 bases fit TRBD1. The CDR3 is 15 residues long. J gave up 0 bases and V 5 bases, and 0 bases lay outside the gene matches. DNA for the CDR3: TGTGCCAGCAGTGGGACAGGGGGCTCCTACAATGAGCAGTTCTTC. Its translation is CASSGTGGSYNEQFF.

This clonotype was counted ten times or more. This sequence joins TRBV7-2 and TRBJ2-3, with 8 positions matching TRBD2. Trimming at V came to 2 bases and at J to 3 bases, leaving 10 bases not matched to a gene. This CDR3 has 17 residues. The V gene's germline CDR1 is SGHTA and CDR2 FQGNSA. The CDR3 nucleotides are TGTGCCAGCAGCTTATTATCGATAGCGGGAAGAACAGATACGCAGTATTTT. It yields the protein CASSLLSIAGRTDTQYF.

In DNA form, the CDR3 reads TGTGCCAGCGGTCTCGACAGCCGCAATCAGCCCCAGCATTTT. Protein sequence: CASGLDSRNQPQHF. The rearrangement joins TRBV7-2 to TRBJ1-5, with a tentative D call TRBD1 (5 bases). The CDR3 is 14 amino acids. Trimming took 8 bases from V and 2 from J, leaving 13 bases between them. The germline V gene encodes CDR1 SGHTA and CDR2 FQGNSA. Filled out from reference TRBV7-2 and TRBJ1-5, the complete variable domain reads GAGVSQSPSNKVTEKGKDVELRCDPISGHTALYWYRQSLGQGLEFLIYFQGNSAPDKSGLPSDRFSAERTGGSVSTLTIQRTQQEDSAVYLCASGLDSRNQPQHFGDGTRLSIL.

There are many counts of this clonotype. The chain employs TRBV14 and TRBJ2-1, with 16 bases identical to TRBD2. This CDR3 is built from 15 residues. CDR1 is SGHDN and CDR2 is FVKESK in the germline V gene. Trimming at V came to 7 bases and at J to 9 bases, leaving 6 bases not matched to a gene. The CDR3 protein is CASKGTSGRAGEQFF. DNA for the CDR3: TGTGCCAGCAAAGGGACTAGCGGGAGGGCCGGTGAGCAGTTCTTC.

On this clonotype: One end of the junction varies from germline; a read error may be responsible. The chain carries TRBV28 and TRBJ2-1; D remains ambiguous. CDR3 length: 13 residues. Germline V gene data show CDR1 as MDHEN and CDR2 as SYDVKM. CDR3 sequence reads: CVSSPSAVNEQFF. CDR3 in DNA: TGTGTCAGCAGCCCATCGGCAGTCAATGAGCAGTTCTTC.

This clonotype has more than one count but fewer than ten. This chain joins TRBV7-2 and TRBJ1-4, with D possibly matching TRBD1 (5 bases). Trimming removed 5 bases at V and 6 bases at J, with 13 bases between. CDR1 SGHTA and CDR2 FQGNSA come from the germline V gene. CDR3 length: 14 residues. CDR3 in amino acids: CASSPSRGDEKLFF. CDR3 sequence (DNA): TGTGCCAGCAGCCCCTCCCGAGGGGATGAAAAACTGTTTTTT.

This clonotype came up a few times. V usage is TRBV7-6 and J usage is TRBJ2-7, with 9 bases aligning to TRBD2. The CDR3 is 16 amino acids. After removal of 1 base from V and 6 bases from J, the junction contained 10 bases not matched to a gene. Germline-derived CDR1 and CDR2 are SGHVS and FNYEAQ. The CDR3 reads CASSLEASGVVGEQYF. The CDR3 DNA is TGTGCCAGCAGCTTAGAGGCTAGCGGGGTCGTAGGCGAGCAGTACTTC.

This clonotype was seen many times. The chain combines TRBV20-1 with TRBJ1-2, with D possibly being TRBD1 (5 bases). The CDR3 is 14 residues long. V lost 0 bases and J lost 4, with 12 bases in between. CDR1 is DFQATT and CDR2 is SNEGSKA in the germline V gene (reference sequence). In DNA, the CDR3 is TGCAGTGCTAGAGAAGCCAGGGCCGGCTATGGCTACACCTTC. Translating it yields CSAREARAGYGYTF.

This clonotype was counted ten times or more. The rearrangement links TRBV27 to TRBJ1-2, with D possibly matching TRBD1 (6 bases). Per the germline V gene, CDR1 is MNHEY and CDR2 is SMNVEV (reference sequence). V was trimmed by 7 bases and J by 4 bases, leaving 13 bases between them. This CDR3 region has 13 residues. The CDR3 coding sequence is TGTGCCAGCACCAAGGGGGTCTCCTATGGCTACACCTTC. Translated: CASTKGVSYGYTF.

This clonotype was seen ten or more times. The V and J genes are TRBV27 and TRBJ1-1, with D possibly TRBD1 on 6 matching bases. Germline values: CDR1 MNHEY, CDR2 SMNVEV (reference sequence). This CDR3 spans 15 amino acids. Trimming removed 3 bases at V and 5 bases at J, with 16 bases between. The DNA for the CDR3 is TGTGCCAGCAGTTTGGGACGAGGGGGGGTGACTGAAGCTTTCTTT. It is translated as CASSLGRGGVTEAFF.

This rearrangement joins TRBV24-1 to TRBJ2-3, with TRBD2 as a possible D gene (5 bases). CDR1 KGHDR and CDR2 SFDVKD come from the germline V gene. V was cut by 7 bases and J by 1 base, with 5 bases left in between. This CDR3 has 12 residues. The CDR3 DNA reads as TGTGCCACCAGCGGGGGCACAGATACGCAGTATTTT. Translated: CATSGGTDTQYF.

This clonotype came up a few times. V usage is TRBV12-3 or TRBV12-4 and J usage is TRBJ1-5; D gene uncertain. V gave up 3 bases and J gave up 3 bases, with 21 bases separating them. The CDR3 totals 18 residues. CDR3 residues: CASSFLTRHLDNNQPQHF. The CDR3 coding sequence is TGTGCCAGCAGTTTTCTTACGAGACACTTGGATAACAATCAGCCCCAGCATTTT.